The 2 T cell receptor beta chains below all came from one sample that was sequenced in a study of T cell responses to AZD1222 COVID-19 vaccine. TCRdb's copy holds only in-frame clones and misses some; the assay was immunoSEQ multiplex PCR. The repertoire has approximately 100,000 clones, about 91% of them found once; the top ten carry more than 4.5%. This material consisted of peripheral blood, taken on day 0 of AZD1222 vaccination. The receptors come from an adult in good health.

V gene TRBV11-2 combines with J gene TRBJ2-7; TRBD2 agrees at 8 bases. The CDR3 covers 16 residues. The junction had 6 bases not matched to a gene; V was cut back by 0 bases and J by 2 bases. The germline V gene encodes CDR1 SGHAT and CDR2 FQNNGV. CDR3 DNA sequence: TGTGCCAGCAGCTTAGATCTCGGGACTAGGACCTACGAGCAGTACTTC. Residues: CASSLDLGTRTYEQYF.

This clone appeared a few times. The chain recombines TRBV4-3 with TRBJ2-6; D might be TRBD1 or TRBD2, each matching 5 bases. The CDR3 has 14 residues. Deletions cut 5 bases from V and 1 base from J, with 6 bases between. CDR1 and CDR2 (germline): LGHNA, YSLEER. The CDR3 DNA sequence: TGCGCCAGCAGCTGGGGGTCTGGGGCCAACGTCCTGACTTTC. This codes for CASSWGSGANVLTF.